Listed here are 26 T cell receptor beta chains from one sample, sequenced in a study of blood T cell repertoires in COVID-19. Clones were sequenced by immunoSEQ multiplex PCR, and TCRdb holds only the in-frame ones, with some missing. The top ten clones hold approximately 5.3% of a sample with 310,000 or so clones, about 85% of them seen once. Sequences were obtained from PBMCs or T cells enriched from blood (not recorded which). The receptors shown here come from a woman aged 30 to 39 who had recovered from COVID-19.

This chain links TRBV10-2 with TRBJ1-5; possible D gene TRBD1, 5 bases. CDR1 WSHSY and CDR2 SAAADI come from the germline V gene. CDR3 length: 16 amino acids. Deletions cut 0 bases from V and 5 bases from J, with 14 bases between. The CDR3 loop reads CASSESTGGGDQPQHF. CDR3 nucleotides: TGCGCCAGCAGTGAGTCGACCGGGGGTGGTGATCAGCCCCAGCATTTT.

This chain connects TRBV7-2 to TRBJ1-5; no clear D. The CDR3 extends over 16 amino acids. The V end lost 0 bases, the J end lost 0 bases, and 9 bases lay between the germline ends. Germline CDR1 is SGHTA and CDR2 is FQGNSA. CDR3 in DNA: TGTGCCAGCAGCTTAGCGGGAGCTTATAGCAATCAGCCCCAGCATTTT. Translation: CASSLAGAYSNQPQHF.

This chain links TRBV6-4 with TRBJ2-2; D not resolved. Germline V gives CDR1 MRHNA, CDR2 SNTAGT. With 1 base removed from V and 0 bases from J, the gap between germline ends came to 9 bases. CDR3 length equals 16 residues. The CDR3 loop is CASSDFFLANTGELFF. CDR3 sequence (DNA): TGTGCCAGCAGTGACTTTTTCCTCGCGAACACCGGGGAGCTGTTTTTT.

In nucleotides, the CDR3 is TGTGCTAGTGATCAGACAGGGGCAAATTCACCCCTCCACTTT. This codes for CASDQTGANSPLHF. J is TRBJ1-6 and V is TRBV12-5; TRBD1 matches 8 bases. Germline V gene sequence: CDR1 LGHNT, CDR2 FRNRAP. Losses at the gene ends were 7 bases for V and 7 bases for J; bases not matched to a gene: 6. There are 14 residues in the CDR3.

The CDR3 DNA is TGTGCCAGCAGCCCGGGGACAGGGACCAACTATGGCTACACCTTC. It yields the protein CASSPGTGTNYGYTF. The chain joins TRBV9 to TRBJ1-2, with TRBD1 matching 9 bases. CDR3 length: 15 amino acids. The V gene's germline CDR1 is SGDLS and CDR2 YYNGEE. V trimming: 4 bases; J trimming: 2 bases; junction bases outside the gene matches: 6. The full variable domain, its missing parts supplied by reference TRBV9 and TRBJ1-2, is DSGVTQTPKHLITATGQRVTLRCSPRSGDLSVYWYQQSLDQGLQFLIQYYNGEERAKGNILERFSAQQFPDLHSELNLSSLELGDSALYFCASSPGTGTNYGYTFGSGTRLTVV.

This sequence joins TRBV9 and TRBJ1-2; TRBD1 agrees at 10 bases. The length of the CDR3 is 18 residues. V was clipped by 5 bases and J by 1 base; unmatched bases: 14. Looked up from germline, CDR1 is SGDLS and CDR2 is YYNGEE. CDR3 nucleotide sequence: TGTGCCAGCAGTCGAGGTCGGGACAGGGGAATTGGTAACTATGGCTACACCTTC. Residues: CASSRGRDRGIGNYGYTF.

Regarding this clone: This same CDR3 is encoded by further DNA sequences in the sample. The chain joins TRBV6-5 to TRBJ1-3, with 7 bases matching TRBD1. Germline V gene sequence: CDR1 MNHEY, CDR2 SVGAGI. V lost 5 bases, J lost 0 bases, and 4 bases stayed unmatched. The CDR3 loop spans 15 amino acids. This CDR3 is CASSRQGSSGNTIYF. The DNA for the CDR3 is TGTGCCAGCAGTCGACAGGGCAGCTCTGGAAACACCATATATTTT.

The V gene is TRBV3-1 (or the pseudogene TRBV3-2), the J gene TRBJ1-1; 9 positions match TRBD1. The CDR3 is 15 residues long. Germline values: CDR1 LGHDT, CDR2 YNNKEL (reference sequence). With 1 base clipped from V and 6 bases from J, the junction kept 6 bases outside the gene matches. As DNA, the CDR3 is TGTGCCAGCAGCCAAGCAAACAGGGGGCGCCCTGAAGCTTTCTTT. It encodes CASSQANRGRPEAFF.

The chain recombines TRBV9 with TRBJ2-7, with D possibly matching TRBD2 (6 bases). Trimming stripped 4 bases from V and 2 bases from J, with 19 bases between. The CDR3 runs 16 residues. Germline CDR1 and CDR2: SGDLS and YYNGEE. This chain's CDR3 is CASSSHPGTSTYEQYF. CDR3 sequence (DNA): TGTGCCAGCAGCTCCCACCCCGGGACTTCGACCTACGAGCAGTACTTC.

The chain links TRBV29-1 to TRBJ1-5, with TRBD1 matching 8 bases. The trim removed 0 bases at V and 5 bases at J, leaving 3 bases unmatched. Germline CDR1 reads SQVTM; CDR2 reads ANQGSEA. The CDR3 totals 14 residues. The CDR3, as DNA: TGCAGCGTTGAAGATTGGGGACAGGATCAGCCCCAGCATTTT. This translates into CSVEDWGQDQPQHF.

The chain employs TRBV12-3 or TRBV12-4 and TRBJ2-7; no firm D call. The V end lost 5 bases, the J end lost 3 bases, and 11 bases lay between the germline ends. This CDR3 has 13 amino acids. For the CDR3, the DNA is TGTGCCAGCAGTCTTGACATTCACTACGAGCAGTACTTC. Its translation is CASSLDIHYEQYF.

V usage is TRBV18 and J usage is TRBJ1-4, with D perhaps matching TRBD1 (5 bases). This CDR3 is built from 16 residues. Germline CDR1 reads KGHSH; CDR2 reads LQKENI. Trimming pared 0 bases from V and 7 bases from J, leaving 15 bases between. In DNA, the CDR3 is TGTGCCAGCTCACCACCGGGAGGGGAGGTCGGTGAAAAACTGTTTTTT. Its translation: CASSPPGGEVGEKLFF.

This clone was seen a handful of times. The chain employs TRBV6-2 or TRBV6-3 and TRBJ1-5; 9 bases match TRBD1. The CDR3 totals 14 residues. Germline CDR1 reads MNHEY; CDR2 reads SVGEGT. V lost 4 bases, J lost 5 bases, and 3 bases stayed unmatched. CDR3 loop: CASSLQGADQPQHF. The DNA for the CDR3 is TGTGCCAGCAGTTTACAGGGGGCCGATCAGCCCCAGCATTTT.

The chain recombines TRBV29-1 with TRBJ2-3; 11 bases are a match to TRBD1. Germline CDR1 reads SQVTM; CDR2 reads ANQGSEA. The CDR3 has 16 amino acids. V lost 4 bases to trimming and J lost 1 base; unmatched junction nucleotides: 7. This CDR3 is CSVAYGTGGRTDTQYF. The DNA for the CDR3 is TGCAGCGTTGCCTATGGGACAGGGGGACGCACAGATACGCAGTATTTT.

The V gene is TRBV6-1, the J gene TRBJ2-5; possible D gene TRBD1, 5 bases. V lost 1 base and J 5 bases, leaving 11 bases between the germline ends. The germline V gene has CDR1 MNHNS and CDR2 SASEGT. The CDR3 has 14 amino acids. CDR3 protein: CASSEGGPGETQYF. CDR3 DNA sequence: TGTGCCAGCAGTGAAGGGGGCCCCGGGGAGACCCAGTACTTC.

This chain connects TRBV2 to TRBJ1-1; no definite D call. The CDR3 is 10 residues long. Germline V gene lookup returns CDR1 SNHLY and CDR2 FYNNEI. V lost 5 bases and J 7 bases, leaving 5 bases between the germline ends. CDR3 sequence reads: CASSLGEAFF. As DNA, the CDR3 is TGTGCCAGCAGTCTCGGTGAAGCTTTCTTT.

In DNA form, the CDR3 reads TGTGCCATCAGTGATGGCCTAAGCGCAAACACCATATATTTT. The encoded protein is CAISDGLSANTIYF. The chain combines TRBV10-3 with TRBJ1-3; D gene unclear. Germline CDR1 and CDR2: ENHRY and SYGVKD. Trimming shortened V by 3 bases and J by 6 bases, and 12 bases separated the two germline ends. There are 14 residues in the CDR3.

The rearrangement links TRBV9 to TRBJ2-3; 8 positions agree with TRBD2. The CDR3 covers 15 residues. The V and J ends lost 0 bases and 4 bases, in that order; junction bases with no gene match: 4. CDR1 and CDR2 from the germline V gene are SGDLS and YYNGEE. The chain's CDR3 is CASSVVRGGPDTQYF. The CDR3 nucleotides read TGTGCCAGCAGCGTAGTTCGGGGGGGTCCAGATACGCAGTATTTT.

This chain links TRBV6-1 with TRBJ1-4, with 8 bases lining up with TRBD1. The germline V gene encodes CDR1 MNHNS and CDR2 SASEGT. The junction had 3 bases not matched to a gene; V was cut back by 2 bases and J by 7 bases. The CDR3 is 14 amino acids. The CDR3 region is CASSEQGASEKLFF. CDR3 DNA: TGTGCCAGCAGTGAACAGGGGGCGAGTGAAAAACTGTTTTTT.

This clone has just one count. The rearrangement joins TRBV12-3 or TRBV12-4 to TRBJ1-2; D is perhaps TRBD1 (5 bases). The CDR3 sequence is 13 residues long. V was shortened by 5 bases and J by 5 bases, with 12 bases between the two germline ends. CDR3 residues: CASSAGPEYGYTF. In nucleotides, the CDR3 is TGTGCCAGCAGTGCGGGACCCGAGTATGGCTACACCTTC.

This chain uses TRBV18 with TRBJ1-4; D unresolved. Germline V gene data show CDR1 as KGHSH and CDR2 as LQKENI. The CDR3 sequence is 15 residues long. Trimming removed 3 bases from V and 7 bases from J, with 15 bases in between. CDR3 DNA sequence: TGTGCCAGCTCACCCGACGGAGTACCTGGTGAAAAACTGTTTTTT. Translated, it gives CASSPDGVPGEKLFF.

The V gene is TRBV5-1, the J gene TRBJ2-7; no definite D call. The V gene lost 4 bases and the J gene lost 6 bases, with 14 bases spanning the gap. The CDR3 has 13 residues. Germline V gene lookup returns CDR1 SGHRS and CDR2 YFSETQ. The CDR3 DNA reads as TGCGCCAGCAGCCCTGGCACCGGGTCCGAGCAGTACTTC. Protein sequence: CASSPGTGSEQYF.

This clone was seen a handful of times. This rearrangement joins TRBV3-1 (or the pseudogene TRBV3-2) to TRBJ1-5; no firm D call. The germline V gene encodes CDR1 LGHDT and CDR2 YNNKEL (reference sequence). The V and J ends lost 5 bases and 0 bases respectively, with 8 bases between them. The CDR3 is made up of 14 amino acids. The CDR3 bases are TGTGCCAGCAGCAACGGGGATAGCAATCAGCCCCAGCATTTT. It is translated as CASSNGDSNQPQHF.

The chain joins TRBV6-5 to TRBJ1-5; D is ambiguous. CDR1 and CDR2 (germline): MNHEY, SVGAGI. Trimming shortened V by 2 bases and J by 1 base, and 6 bases separated the two germline ends. The CDR3 totals 14 residues. The CDR3 reads CASSYGGSNQPQHF. The CDR3 DNA sequence: TGTGCCAGCAGTTACGGCGGGAGCAATCAGCCCCAGCATTTT.

The chain is built from TRBV18 and TRBJ1-1, with 7 nucleotides matching TRBD1. Germline trimming cut 5 bases from V and 2 bases from J; bases unmatched to any gene: 5. Germline V gene data show CDR1 as KGHSH and CDR2 as LQKENI. The CDR3 covers 14 residues. The CDR3 here is CASSKDRTNTEAFF. In DNA, the CDR3 is TGTGCCAGCTCAAAGGACAGGACTAACACTGAAGCTTTCTTT. The whole variable domain, remainder taken from reference TRBV18 and TRBJ1-1, is NAGVMQNPRHLVRRRGQEARLRCSPMKGHSHVYWYRQLPEEGLKFMVYLQKENIIDESGMPKERFSAEFPKEGPSILRIQQVVRGDSAAYFCASSKDRTNTEAFFGQGTRLTVV.

CDR3: CAISESGTISEQFF. The CDR3 bases are TGTGCCATCAGTGAGTCAGGGACTATCAGTGAGCAGTTCTTC. The chain couples TRBV10-3 to TRBJ2-1; 7 nucleotides align to TRBD2. Trimming cost V 0 bases and J 9 bases; bases outside gene matches: 5. The CDR3 runs 14 residues. Germline CDR1 is ENHRY and CDR2 is SYGVKD.